This is a list of T cell receptor beta chains from one sample in a study of T cell changes during pregnancy in multiple sclerosis. TCRdb keeps only in-frame clones here, not all; method: immunoSEQ multiplex PCR. The sample shows approximately 70,000 clones, just under 95% of them seen only once. Sequenced here: peripheral blood, sampled in the second trimester of pregnancy. These receptors originate from a female donor with multiple sclerosis, enrolled in a pregnancy study. The CDR3 runs from the conserved cysteine through the conserved F or W. Each record gives: CDR3 DNA, CDR3 protein, clone size, V gene, D gene, J gene. D genes are given only for firm matches. The size field is filled for only some rows; it gives once, few, many or a size class.

TGTGCCACCAGCAGAGCTGATTTCCGGGGAGTCGAAGCTTTCTTT,CATSRADFRGVEAFF,NA,TRBV15,NA,TRBJ1-1
TGTGCCACCGGGACAGGGGGCTCTGGAAACACCATATATTTT,CATGTGGSGNTIYF,NA,TRBV19,TRBD1,TRBJ1-3
TGTGCCACCAGAACAGCAGGGGGTTACACTGAAGCTTTCTTT,CATRTAGGYTEAFF,NA,TRBV15,TRBD1,TRBJ1-1
TGCGCCAGCAGCTTGGCCTCGAGACAGGGGGGCAATGAGCAGTTCTTC,CASSLASRQGGNEQFF,once,TRBV5-1,TRBD1,TRBJ2-1
TGTGCCACCAGCCTGAGGGGGGATACGCAGTATTTT,CATSLRGDTQYF,NA,TRBV15,NA,TRBJ2-3
TGTGCCAGCAGTGAAGCCAGCCTAGCGGGAGTAGAGGAGCAGTACTTC,CASSEASLAGVEEQYF,NA,TRBV6-1,TRBD2,TRBJ2-7
TGCAGCGTTGTCGGGGGGGCCGAGCAGTACTTC,CSVVGGAEQYF,NA,TRBV29-1,TRBD2,TRBJ2-7
TGTGCCAGCAGCTTGTTCAGTAATCAGCCCCAGCATTTT,CASSLFSNQPQHF,few,TRBV5-5,NA,TRBJ1-5
TGTGCCTGGCACCTCAAGGAGGACACCGGGGAGCTGTTTTTT,CAWHLKEDTGELFF,NA,TRBV30,NA,TRBJ2-2
TGTGCCAGCAGTTACTCTATCTGGACAGGACAAGGCTACACCTTC,CASSYSIWTGQGYTF,NA,TRBV6-5,TRBD1,TRBJ1-2
TGTGCCAGCAGGCCTGGGACAGGCAGGGTGGTTGAAAAACTGTTTTTT,CASRPGTGRVVEKLFF,once,TRBV27,TRBD1,TRBJ1-4
TGTGCCAGCCGCCTGGACAGCGAGCAGTACTTC,CASRLDSEQYF,NA,TRBV2,NA,TRBJ2-7
TGTGCCAGCAGCTCCGGATCTAGCGGGAGAAGGTACGAGCAGTACTTC,CASSSGSSGRRYEQYF,NA,TRBV11-1,TRBD2,TRBJ2-7
TGTGCCAGCAGTCCTTGGGGGGATCAAGGAAAAAACATTCAGTACTTC,CASSPWGDQGKNIQYF,few,TRBV27,NA,TRBJ2-4
TGTGCCAGCTCACCACCGCAGGGCGGGGCCACTGAAGCTTTCTTT,CASSPPQGGATEAFF,NA,TRBV18,NA,TRBJ1-1
TGTGCCAGCAGTTACTCGATACGGTCCCTCGAGCAGTACTTC,CASSYSIRSLEQYF,NA,TRBV6-5,NA,TRBJ2-7
TGTGCCAGCAGCGTAGGACTAGCGGGGGAGTATGAGCAGTTCTTC,CASSVGLAGEYEQFF,NA,TRBV9,TRBD2,TRBJ2-1
TGTGCCAGCAGCTTAGACATTCGGGGTGAGCAGTTCTTC,CASSLDIRGEQFF,NA,TRBV7-3,NA,TRBJ2-1
TGTGCCTGGAGTGCGGCCCGGGTGGAAGGCAATCAGCCCCAGCATTTT,CAWSAARVEGNQPQHF,NA,TRBV30,NA,TRBJ1-5
TGTGCCAGCTCACCAGAAGGGACAGGGGGCAGTGGCTACACCTTC,CASSPEGTGGSGYTF,once,TRBV18,TRBD1,TRBJ1-2
TGTGCCAGCAGCTATACAGGGGGAAAAACCCCCCAGCATTTT,CASSYTGGKTPQHF,few,TRBV28,TRBD1,TRBJ1-5
TGTGCCAGCGAGAGCCCAAAACAGGGGGATACCACAGATACGCAGTATTTT,CASESPKQGDTTDTQYF,NA,TRBV21-1,NA,TRBJ2-3
TGTGCCAGCGAAAAGGGGGGAAACACCATATATTTT,CASEKGGNTIYF,NA,TRBV21-1,NA,TRBJ1-3
TGTGCCAGTAGTCCCCTCCGGGGAGCGGGAGACTCCTACGAGCAGTACTTC,CASSPLRGAGDSYEQYF,NA,TRBV19,TRBD2,TRBJ2-7
TGCGCCAGCAGCTTGCTTTCTAGCGGGAGTAATGAGCAGTTCTTC,CASSLLSSGSNEQFF,once,TRBV5-1,TRBD2,TRBJ2-1
TGTGCCAGCAGTGAAGCGCAGGGACAGGGGTCCGTATACGAGCAGTACTTC,CASSEAQGQGSVYEQYF,NA,TRBV2,TRBD1,TRBJ2-7
TGTGCCAGCAGTTTTAGACTAGCGGGAGTGCAAGAGCAGTACTTC,CASSFRLAGVQEQYF,once,TRBV28,TRBD2,TRBJ2-7
TGTGCCAGCAGTGAAGGACAGGAAAACACTGAAGCTTTCTTT,CASSEGQENTEAFF,NA,TRBV6-1,NA,TRBJ1-1
TGTGCCAGCAGGAAACCGGACAGACCTAACACTGAAGCTTTCTTT,CASRKPDRPNTEAFF,NA,TRBV27,NA,TRBJ1-1
TGTGCCAGCAGGCATCATAGCGGGAGTGTGTCCTACGAGCAGTACTTC,CASRHHSGSVSYEQYF,few,TRBV28,TRBD2,TRBJ2-7
TGTGCCAGCAGTCAAATCAGGGCCCCGGCACAGCATTTT,CASSQIRAPAQHF,few,TRBV6-5,NA,TRBJ1-5
TGCAGCGCTAGGACAGGAAATAATGAAAAACTGTTTTTT,CSARTGNNEKLFF,NA,TRBV29-1,TRBD1,TRBJ1-4
TGTGCCAGTTGGCAGGGTGGCACCGGGGAGCTGTTTTTT,CASWQGGTGELFF,once,TRBV19,NA,TRBJ2-2
TGTGCCAGCAGCTCCGAGACAAGCCAAGCTTACGAGCAGTACTTC,CASSSETSQAYEQYF,NA,TRBV7-9,NA,TRBJ2-7
TGTGCCAGCAGCGGACTGACTTCTGAAGCTTTCTTT,CASSGLTSEAFF,once,TRBV6-5,NA,TRBJ1-1
TGTGCCAGTAGTATTTCGAGGGGAGGAGATAATGGCTACACCTTC,CASSISRGGDNGYTF,NA,TRBV19,NA,TRBJ1-2
TGTGCCAGCAGCTCGGGACAGGGAGTCTGGGAGCAGTACTTC,CASSSGQGVWEQYF,NA,TRBV7-9,TRBD1,TRBJ2-7
TGTGCCAGCAGTTTGGCAAACACAGATACGCAGTATTTT,CASSLANTDTQYF,NA,TRBV27,NA,TRBJ2-3
TGTGCCAGCAGCTTGGAGACATCGGTCCCTGAGACCCAGTACTTC,CASSLETSVPETQYF,NA,TRBV5-4,NA,TRBJ2-5
TGTGCTAGTGGCCAGCGGGACTCCTACAATGAGCAGTTCTTC,CASGQRDSYNEQFF,NA,TRBV12-5,TRBD2,TRBJ2-1
TGTGCCAGCGGGACTAGCGGGACGAGCTCCTACGAGCAGTACTTC,CASGTSGTSSYEQYF,NA,TRBV4-2,TRBD2,TRBJ2-7
TGTGCCACCGGCGACGGGACAGTCTACGAGCAGTACTTC,CATGDGTVYEQYF,NA,TRBV6-5,TRBD1,TRBJ2-7
TGCAGCGTTGCCACCAGAAACACAGATACGCAGTATTTT,CSVATRNTDTQYF,NA,TRBV29-1,NA,TRBJ2-3
TGCAGCGTTGATCGTCTAGCGGGTGCCCCCGGGGAGCTGTTTTTT,CSVDRLAGAPGELFF,NA,TRBV29-1,TRBD2,TRBJ2-2
TGTGCCAGCGGGGGGTCTGGTTCACCCCTCCACTTT,CASGGSGSPLHF,NA,TRBV14,NA,TRBJ1-6
TGTGCCAGCAGCCCCGGACAGGGGGACACTGAAGCTTTCTTT,CASSPGQGDTEAFF,NA,TRBV21-1,NA,TRBJ1-1
TGTGCCACCAGCACAGGACAGAACTACGAGCAGTACTTC,CATSTGQNYEQYF,once,TRBV15,NA,TRBJ2-7
TGTGCCAGCAGTGACTTCAGGGAAGGGGAAGCTTTCTTT,CASSDFREGEAFF,once,TRBV6-4,NA,TRBJ1-1
TGCGCCAGCAGCCAGACAGGCCGGGCCTACGAGCAGTACTTC,CASSQTGRAYEQYF,NA,TRBV5-1,NA,TRBJ2-7
TGCGCCAGCAGCCAAGAAATGCGGGGGGGAGGTGAGCAGTTCTTC,CASSQEMRGGGEQFF,NA,TRBV4-3,TRBD2,TRBJ2-1
TGTGCCAGCAGCTTAGCGGTTCCGGGACTAGCGGGGGCCTACAATGAGCAGTTCTTC,CASSLAVPGLAGAYNEQFF,NA,TRBV7-2,TRBD2,TRBJ2-1
TGTGCCAGCAGCGCCGTCCGGGACAGGCCTAATGCGAGCTCCTACAATGAGCAGTTCTTC,CASSAVRDRPNASSYNEQFF,NA,TRBV5-8,TRBD1,TRBJ2-1
TGTGCCTGGAGTCCACCCAGGATAGCGGGGCAGAACACCGGGGAGCTGTTTTTT,CAWSPPRIAGQNTGELFF,NA,TRBV30,TRBD2,TRBJ2-2
TGTGCCAGCAAGACGAGCGTACTTGGCCTAGCCAAAAACATTCAGTACTTC,CASKTSVLGLAKNIQYF,NA,TRBV6-4,NA,TRBJ2-4
TGTGCCAGCAGTCGAAGGGGGCCCTCGGGGAATGAGCAGTTCTTC,CASSRRGPSGNEQFF,NA,TRBV28,TRBD1,TRBJ2-1